Listed below are T cell receptor beta chains from one sample, sequenced in a study of spatial heterogeneity in lung cancer. TCRdb re-derived calls from the 5' RACE reads in MiXCR, one entry per CDR3 protein. The data show some 96,000 distinct CDR3 sequences, 4.4% seen once. Specimen: lung tumor tissue, collected at surgery. The receptors come from a male donor with early-stage non-small cell lung cancer. Each CDR3 is given with its conserved first and last residue. Fields, in order: D gene, clone size, V gene, J gene, CDR3 protein, CDR3 DNA. D genes are given only for firm matches. Where a row states a size, it is once, few, many or the class of an expanded clone; other rows omit it.

>NA|NA|TRBV6-5|TRBJ1-1
CASSYSLLTEAFF
TGTGCCAGCAGTTACTCGCTTCTCACTGAAGCTTTCTTT
>NA|many|TRBV6-5|TRBJ2-7
CASSYSSTPSYEQYF
TGTGCCAGCAGTTATTCGTCAACCCCGTCCTACGAGCAGTACTTC
>TRBD2|few|TRBV20-1|TRBJ2-2
CSASRAGPYFTGELFF
TGCAGTGCTAGTCGAGCGGGACCTTATTTCACCGGGGAGCTGTTTTTT
>NA|many|TRBV7-9|TRBJ2-5
CASSGSAYQETQYF
TGTGCCAGCAGCGGATCGGCTTATCAAGAGACCCAGTACTTC
>NA|few|TRBV20-1|TRBJ2-5
CSARSSSQETQYF
TGCAGTGCTAGGTCTAGCAGCCAAGAGACCCAGTACTTC
>NA|many|TRBV5-1|TRBJ1-1
CASSLEGRGEAFF
TGCGCCAGCAGCTTGGAAGGTCGGGGGGAAGCTTTCTTT
>NA|many|TRBV10-3|TRBJ2-3
CAISEGADTDTQYF
TGTGCCATCAGTGAGGGGGCTGACACAGATACGCAGTATTTT
>NA|few|TRBV18|TRBJ1-3
CASSPSLTADSGNTIYF
TGTGCCAGCTCACCGTCGTTAACGGCGGACTCTGGAAACACCATATATTTT
>TRBD2|NA|TRBV9|TRBJ2-3
CASSVPLGGREMGTDTQYF
TGTGCCAGCAGCGTCCCCCTGGGAGGGCGGGAGATGGGCACAGATACGCAGTATTTT
>NA|many|TRBV20-1|TRBJ2-5
CSAAGHQETQYF
TGCAGTGCCGCTGGGCACCAAGAGACCCAGTACTTC
>TRBD1|many|TRBV7-9|TRBJ2-3
CASSFWGQGTDTQYF
TGTGCCAGCAGCTTTTGGGGACAGGGCACAGATACGCAGTATTTT
>NA|NA|TRBV20-1|TRBJ1-1
CSARDWGRPEAFF
TGCAGTGCTAGAGACTGGGGAAGGCCTGAAGCTTTCTTT
>TRBD2|many|TRBV12-5|TRBJ2-4
CASGPGLAMTKNIQYF
TGTGCTAGTGGTCCGGGACTAGCTATGACCAAAAACATTCAGTACTTC
>TRBD2|many|TRBV28|TRBJ2-3
CASSGLGDTQYF
TGTGCCAGCAGTGGACTAGGAGATACGCAGTATTTT
>TRBD1|NA|TRBV5-1|TRBJ2-3
CASSLVSRGTGGTTTQYF
TGCGCCAGCAGCTTGGTTTCCAGGGGGACAGGGGGAACTACTACGCAGTATTTT
>NA|many|TRBV7-2|TRBJ1-2
CASSPQKNYGYTF
TGTGCCAGCAGCCCCCAGAAAAACTATGGCTACACCTTC